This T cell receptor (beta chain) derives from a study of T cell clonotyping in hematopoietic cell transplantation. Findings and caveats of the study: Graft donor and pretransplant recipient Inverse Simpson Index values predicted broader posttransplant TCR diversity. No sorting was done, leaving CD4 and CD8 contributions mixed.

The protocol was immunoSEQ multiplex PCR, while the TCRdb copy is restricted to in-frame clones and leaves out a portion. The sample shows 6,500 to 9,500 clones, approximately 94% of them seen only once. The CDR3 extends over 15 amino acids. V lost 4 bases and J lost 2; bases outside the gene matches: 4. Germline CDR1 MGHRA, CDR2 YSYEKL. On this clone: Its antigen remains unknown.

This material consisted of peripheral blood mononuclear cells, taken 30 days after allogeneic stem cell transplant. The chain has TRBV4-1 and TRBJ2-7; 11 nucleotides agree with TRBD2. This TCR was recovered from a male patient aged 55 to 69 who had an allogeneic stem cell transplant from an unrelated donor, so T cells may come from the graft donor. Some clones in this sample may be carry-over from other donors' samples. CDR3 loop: CASSLGTSGAYEQYF. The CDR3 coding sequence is TGCGCCAGCAGCCTTGGGACTAGCGGAGCCTACGAGCAGTACTTC.